Below are 16 T cell receptor beta chains sequenced from a single sample in a study of beta chain features in type 1 diabetes. Study-level points and caveats: TCRB CDR3s from Type 1 diabetes patients were moderately but significantly shorter in all four CD4+ subsets.

The isolated RNA, all of it, was reverse transcribed, so expressed TCRB transcripts were what got sequenced. Clones were read by immunoSEQ multiplex PCR, and TCRdb kept only the in-frame ones, dropping some. The sample includes some 700,000 clones, about an eighth of them seen just once. These receptors lack a known antigen. The sequenced sample was naive CD4+ T cells from blood. The source is a man aged 18 to 29 with type 1 diabetes.

This clone has only a few counts. The chain uses TRBV6-1 and TRBJ2-6, with D hard to call. Trimming removed 4 bases from V and 4 bases from J, with 8 bases in between. This CDR3 has 14 residues. Germline V gene sequence: CDR1 MNHNS, CDR2 SASEGT. The DNA for the CDR3 is TGTGCCAGCAGTGGCCCTGGAGGGGCCAACGTCCTGACTTTC. It is translated as CASSGPGGANVLTF.

This clone was observed a few times. This chain connects TRBV15 to TRBJ2-2; D not resolved. Germline V gene data show CDR1 as LNHNV and CDR2 as YYDKDF (reference sequence). V lost 5 bases, J lost 3 bases, and 13 bases lay in between. This CDR3 has 15 amino acids. CDR3 in amino acids: CATSGVRWYTGELFF. The DNA of the CDR3 is TGTGCCACCAGCGGGGTGAGGTGGTACACCGGGGAGCTGTTTTTT.

The chain carries TRBV30 and TRBJ2-3; 7 positions match TRBD1. The CDR3 spans 13 residues. V lost 3 bases and J lost 5; bases outside the gene matches: 5. Germline V lookup: CDR1 GTSNPN, CDR2 SVGIG (reference sequence). The CDR3 is CAWRLTGVDTQYF. The CDR3 nucleotides are TGTGCCTGGAGGTTAACAGGGGTAGATACGCAGTATTTT.

This clone has only a few counts. V gene TRBV4-1 combines with J gene TRBJ1-5; weak D call: TRBD1 (5 bases). The CDR3 has 16 residues. V was cut by 1 base and J by 3 bases, with 13 bases left in between. Per the germline V gene, CDR1 is MGHRA and CDR2 is YSYEKL. The CDR3 spells CASSQGGRGSNQPQHF. The CDR3 DNA sequence: TGCGCCAGCAGCCAAGGTGGAAGGGGCTCCAATCAGCCCCAGCATTTT.

This clone was seen a few times. This rearrangement joins TRBV9 to TRBJ1-2; D gene unclear. Germline CDR1 SGDLS, CDR2 YYNGEE. V was pared by 0 bases and J by 6 bases, with 9 bases between. This CDR3 contains 13 residues. This CDR3 reads CASSVAHQDGYTF. As DNA, the CDR3 is TGTGCCAGCAGCGTAGCCCACCAGGATGGCTACACCTTC.

This clone was counted between two and nine times. The chain couples TRBV29-1 to TRBJ1-2, with 7 bases matching TRBD1. Germline trimming cut 5 bases from V and 4 bases from J; bases unmatched to any gene: 7. CDR1 and CDR2 from the germline V gene are SQVTM and ANQGSEA. This CDR3 contains 13 residues. CDR3 bases: TGCAGCGTTACAGGGGTGAGGGGCTATGGCTACACCTTC. It yields the protein CSVTGVRGYGYTF.

This clone was observed a handful of times. The chain is built from TRBV5-1 and TRBJ2-1; 8 nucleotides align to TRBD1. The germline V gene encodes CDR1 SGHRS and CDR2 YFSETQ. After removal of 6 bases from V and 12 bases from J, the junction contained 8 bases not matched to a gene. This CDR3 spans 12 amino acids. In DNA, the CDR3 is TGCGCCAGCACCAAAGGAGGACAGGGGCAGTTCTTC. Translation gives CASTKGGQGQFF.

The rearrangement links TRBV5-4 to TRBJ1-1, with D hard to call. The CDR3 has 14 residues. V dropped 0 bases and J dropped 4 bases, with 10 bases sitting between them. Looked up from germline, CDR1 is SGHNT and CDR2 is YYREEE (reference sequence). The chain's CDR3 is CASSLEELGTEAFF. The DNA of the CDR3 is TGTGCCAGCAGCTTGGAGGAATTGGGCACTGAAGCTTTCTTT.

The rearrangement joins TRBV5-1 to TRBJ2-5; 7 nucleotides align to TRBD2. Per germline, CDR1 SGHRS and CDR2 YFSETQ. There are 14 residues in the CDR3. Unmatched junction bases numbered 3, after V lost 2 bases and J lost 2 bases. In nucleotides, the CDR3 is TGCGCCAGCAGCTTTAGCGGGTCACAAGAGACCCAGTACTTC. This sequence encodes CASSFSGSQETQYF.

This clone was counted only a few times. The CDR3 here is CASRNRGEQETQYF. DNA of the CDR3: TGTGCCAGTAGAAACAGGGGAGAGCAAGAGACCCAGTACTTC. The chain employs TRBV19 and TRBJ2-5, with 7 bases identical to TRBD1. The germline gives CDR1 LNHDA, CDR2 SQIVND (reference sequence). Trimming took 6 bases from V and 2 from J; bases not matched to a gene: 6. This CDR3 spans 14 amino acids.

The chain carries TRBV2 and TRBJ1-5, with a weak D call TRBD1 (6 bases). The V and J ends lost 3 bases and 1 base respectively, with 13 bases between them. Germline V gene lookup returns CDR1 SNHLY and CDR2 FYNNEI. The CDR3 extends over 16 amino acids. The CDR3 here is CASSEGRGPSNQPQHF. The DNA of the CDR3 is TGTGCCAGCAGTGAGGGCAGGGGACCGAGCAATCAGCCCCAGCATTTT.

This clone was observed a few times. This rearrangement joins TRBV13 to TRBJ2-6; D gene unclear. Germline V gene data show CDR1 as PRHDT and CDR2 as FYEKMQ (reference sequence). The V end lost 2 bases, the J end lost 1 base, and 9 bases lay between the germline ends. The CDR3 contains 16 residues. The CDR3 loop reads CASSLILGSGANVLTF. The CDR3, as DNA: TGTGCCAGCAGCTTAATCCTCGGGTCTGGGGCCAACGTCCTGACTTTC.

The V and J genes are TRBV19 and TRBJ1-5; possible D gene TRBD1, 6 bases. This CDR3 has 14 amino acids. The V gene's germline CDR1 is LNHDA and CDR2 SQIVND (reference sequence). Trimming stripped 3 bases from V and 5 bases from J, with 11 bases between. In DNA form, the CDR3 reads TGTGCCAGTAGTATGGGCCAGGGGTATCAGCCCCAGCATTTT. This codes for CASSMGQGYQPQHF.

The rearrangement joins TRBV2 to TRBJ1-1, with D maybe TRBD1 (5 bases). Trimming stripped 2 bases from V and 5 bases from J, with 12 bases between. Per germline, CDR1 SNHLY and CDR2 FYNNEI. CDR3 length equals 14 residues. The CDR3 sequence is CASSELARGTEAFF. The CDR3 coding sequence is TGTGCCAGCAGTGAACTAGCCCGGGGGACTGAAGCTTTCTTT.

The chain carries TRBV6-6 and TRBJ2-3; perhaps TRBD1 as D (6 bases). This CDR3 spans 14 amino acids. Trimming left V 6 bases short and J 0 bases short, with 10 bases between. Germline assignment: CDR1 MNHNY and CDR2 SVGAGI (reference sequence). CDR3 region: CASSLTGSTDTQYF. The CDR3 DNA reads as TGTGCCAGCAGCCTAACAGGGAGCACAGATACGCAGTATTTT.

This clone has only a few counts. The CDR3 nucleotides are TGCGCCAGCAGCTTGGGACTCGGGGCGGAGACCCAGTACTTC. This sequence encodes CASSLGLGAETQYF. The chain uses TRBV5-1 and TRBJ2-5; perhaps D is TRBD1 or TRBD2 (5 bases each). V shed 0 bases and J shed 5 bases, with 11 bases lying between them. This CDR3 spans 14 amino acids. Germline CDR1 reads SGHRS; CDR2 reads YFSETQ.